A single sample gave rise to the 14 T cell receptor beta chains below, sequenced in a study of beta chain features in type 1 diabetes. Overall study results and limits: In all four CD4+ subsets, TCRB CDR3 length was significantly, moderately reduced in type 1 diabetes.

These receptors lack a known antigen. Every bit of the isolated RNA underwent reverse transcription, so sequencing read expressed TCRB transcripts. Using immunoSEQ multiplex PCR, the repertoire was profiled, and TCRdb retains in-frame clones only, with some absent. The sample includes a few hundred thousand clones, about 12% of them seen just once. Input material: naive CD4+ T cells from blood. All receptors derive from a woman under 30 with type 1 diabetes.

This clone was seen a handful of times. Compared with germline, one end of the junction differs, possibly owing to a read error. V gene TRBV2 combines with J gene TRBJ2-1; no clear D. The CDR3 spans 10 residues. Germline V gene sequence: CDR1 SNHLY, CDR2 FYNNEI. The DNA for the CDR3 is TGTGCCAGCAGTGAATACAGCCCACTCTTC. Amino acids: CASSEYSPLF.

The V gene is TRBV5-1, the J gene TRBJ1-2; D is unresolved. The CDR3 has 14 residues. Per germline, CDR1 SGHRS and CDR2 YFSETQ. V dropped 0 bases and J dropped 6 bases, with 12 bases sitting between them. CDR3 nucleotide sequence: TGCGCCAGCAGCTTGGGAGGAGGGCTCCATGGCTACACCTTC. It translates to CASSLGGGLHGYTF.

This clone was seen a handful of times. The rearrangement links TRBV18 to TRBJ2-4, with no clear D. V lost 3 bases and J 2 bases, leaving 11 bases between the germline ends. This CDR3 contains 15 residues. CDR1 is KGHSH, CDR2 LQKENI, per germline. Here the CDR3 DNA reads TGTGCCAGCTCACCTTATGCAGATACCAAAAACATTCAGTACTTC. It specifies CASSPYADTKNIQYF.

The rearrangement joins TRBV11-1 to TRBJ2-7, with 7 bases aligning to TRBD2. Trimming took 1 base from V and 3 from J; bases not matched to a gene: 3. Germline lookup yields CDR1 SGHAT and CDR2 FQDESV (reference sequence). This CDR3 is 14 amino acids long. CDR3 bases: TGTGCCAGCAGCTTAGTAGGGGACTACTACGAGCAGTACTTC. This translates into CASSLVGDYYEQYF.

The sample holds one count of this clone. This chain links TRBV7-2 with TRBJ2-3; unclear D gene. There are 13 residues in the CDR3. The germline gives CDR1 SGHTA, CDR2 FQGNSA. V dropped 5 bases and J dropped 1 base, with 7 bases sitting between them. The CDR3 sequence: CASSLLGTDTQYF. The DNA for the CDR3 is TGTGCCAGCAGCCTTCTAGGCACAGATACGCAGTATTTT.

This clone was detected only a few times. The chain links TRBV30 to TRBJ1-3; D is possibly TRBD1 (5 bases). V shed 5 bases and J shed 8 bases, with 19 bases lying between them. The CDR3 consists of 14 residues. Per the germline V gene, CDR1 is GTSNPN and CDR2 is SVGIG (reference sequence). In DNA, the CDR3 is TGTGCCTGGTGGAGTACGCAGGGAGGGTACACCATATATTTT. Translating it yields CAWWSTQGGYTIYF.

The chain combines TRBV29-1 with TRBJ1-1; 10 bases map to TRBD1. The CDR3 has 13 residues. Trimming at V came to 7 bases and at J to 2 bases, leaving 4 bases not matched to a gene. Germline V gene sequence: CDR1 SQVTM, CDR2 ANQGSEA. CDR3 sequence: CSGRQGANTEAFF. CDR3 nucleotides: TGCAGCGGACGACAGGGGGCTAACACTGAAGCTTTCTTT.

This clone turned up a few times. The V and J genes are TRBV4-3 and TRBJ2-4, with D perhaps TRBD2 (6 bases). The CDR3 is 15 amino acids. CDR1 is LGHNA, CDR2 YSLEER, per germline. V dropped 1 base and J dropped 7 bases, with 14 bases sitting between them. The CDR3 DNA is TGCGCCAGCAGCCAAGCCCCTGGACTACTGAACATTCAGTACTTC. Its translation: CASSQAPGLLNIQYF.

This clone appeared a few times. CDR3 loop: CASTFVSGRFYNEQFF. CDR3 bases: TGTGCCAGCACCTTCGTGAGCGGGAGATTCTACAATGAGCAGTTCTTC. The chain combines TRBV7-9 with TRBJ2-1; the match to TRBD2 covers 8 bases. CDR3 length: 16 amino acids. V shed 7 bases, J shed 3 bases, and the junction held 11 bases outside the gene matches. Germline assignment: CDR1 SEHNR and CDR2 FQNEAQ (reference sequence).

In its sample, this clone was seen once. The chain combines TRBV5-6 with TRBJ2-5; TRBD2 aligns across 10 bases. The CDR3 extends over 19 amino acids. J lost 5 bases, V lost 2 bases, and 18 bases had no gene match. Germline V lookup: CDR1 SGHDT, CDR2 YYEEEE. CDR3 residues: CASSFDRVASGGLGETQYF. The CDR3 bases are TGTGCCAGCAGCTTTGACAGAGTGGCTAGCGGGGGCCTGGGGGAGACCCAGTACTTC.

This chain links TRBV21-1 with TRBJ1-1; the D segment call TRBD1 is taken from the table without a DNA check. TRBV21-1 is annotated as a pseudogene. The CDR3 runs to 16 residues. CDR3 sequence: CASSTVGTGGFSEAFF. DNA of the CDR3: TGTGCCAGCAGCACGGTAGGGACAGGGGGCTTCTCTGAAGCTTTCTTT.

This clone was counted a few times. This rearrangement joins TRBV19 to TRBJ1-6; D is ambiguous. Germline values: CDR1 LNHDA, CDR2 SQIVND (reference sequence). Trimming pared 3 bases from V and 0 bases from J, leaving 9 bases between. The CDR3 loop spans 16 amino acids. The CDR3 sequence: CASSIGRSSYNSPLHF. CDR3 nucleotides: TGTGCCAGTAGTATCGGTCGGAGCTCCTATAATTCACCCCTCCACTTT. The complete variable domain, with remaining parts taken from reference TRBV19 and TRBJ1-6, reads DGGITQSPKYLFRKEGQNVTLSCEQNLNHDAMYWYRQDPGQGLRLIYYSQIVNDFQKGDIAEGYSVSREKKESFPLTVTSAQKNPTAFYLCASSIGRSSYNSPLHFGNGTRLTVT.

This clone was observed a handful of times. V usage is TRBV6-5 and J usage is TRBJ2-3; 11 nucleotides align to TRBD1. Germline trimming cut 6 bases from V and 4 bases from J; bases unmatched to any gene: 3. This CDR3 spans 14 amino acids. Germline V gene sequence: CDR1 MNHEY, CDR2 SVGAGI. CDR3 nucleotide sequence: TGTGCCAGCAGGTCGGGACAGGGGGCAGATACGCAGTATTTT. It translates to CASRSGQGADTQYF.

DNA of the CDR3: TGCGCCAGCAGCCAAGAGACAGGACGGAACATTCAGTACTTC. It translates to CASSQETGRNIQYF. The rearrangement links TRBV4-3 to TRBJ2-4; D may be TRBD1 (6 bases). Trimming pared 0 bases from V and 7 bases from J, leaving 10 bases between. The CDR3 is made up of 14 amino acids. Germline V gene data show CDR1 as LGHNA and CDR2 as YSLEER.